The entry below gives a single TCR beta chain sequence along with its context. This specimen belongs to a study of blood T cell repertoires in COVID-19. Study details: Samples of COVID-19 (acute and convalescent) were obtained from the United States, Italy and Spain. T cells, B-cell-depleted T cells, or PBMCs supplied cDNA or gDNA.

In germline, CDR1 is MDHEN, CDR2 SYDVKM. V was trimmed by 3 bases and J by 1 base, leaving 7 bases between them. The CDR3 has 14 residues. In the original analysis: From reference gene primer amplification, estimates of nucleated cell counts were derived. Data came from immunoSEQ multiplex PCR; TCRdb stores just in-frame clones and leaves some out. D and trimming were read from the DNA, whereas the V and J calls and clone size are those reported in that table. In the table there are 210,000 or so clones, 84% of which are singletons. The receptor's source is a woman aged 50 to 65 with active or convalescent COVID-19. V gene TRBV28 combines with J gene TRBJ1-5, with TRBD1 as a possible D gene (5 bases). The sample consisted of peripheral blood. This CDR3 reads CASSLGQSNQPQHF. CDR3 bases: TGTGCCAGCAGTTTGGGGCAGAGCAATCAGCCCCAGCATTTT.